This is a list of T cell receptor beta chains from one sample in a study of T cells in Graves' hyperthyroidism and ophthalmopathy. TCRdb passed the multiplex PCR reads through MiXCR, listing each CDR3 protein once. The profile shows roughly 180,000 distinct CDR3 sequences, over 8% of them singletons. Sequenced sample: blood. These receptors were obtained from a woman aged 18 to 35 with Graves' hyperthyroidism that later progressed to Graves' ophthalmopathy. Both conserved end residues are part of each CDR3. Fields, in order: clone size, D gene, V gene, J gene, CDR3 protein, CDR3 DNA. The D gene is left open where the match is weak. The listing skips clone size in some rows; elsewhere it reads once, few, many or a size class.

size: many; D: .; V: TRBV2; J: TRBJ2-7; CDR3: CASNPRERGYYEQYF; DNA: TGTGCCAGCAATCCGAGAGAAAGGGGCTACTACGAGCAGTACTTC
size: few; D: .; V: TRBV4-2; J: TRBJ2-7; CDR3: CASSQRTAAYEQYF; DNA: TGTGCCAGCAGCCAGAGGACAGCCGCCTACGAGCAGTACTTC
size: many; D: TRBD1; V: TRBV28; J: TRBJ1-1; CDR3: CASKPPGQGARTEAFF; DNA: TGTGCCAGCAAACCTCCGGGACAGGGGGCGCGGACTGAAGCTTTCTTT
size: few; D: .; V: TRBV4-1; J: TRBJ2-7; CDR3: CASSREKGSYEQYF; DNA: TGCGCCAGCAGCCGAGAGAAGGGGTCCTACGAGCAGTACTTC
size: many; D: TRBD2; V: TRBV6-5; J: TRBJ2-5; CDR3: CASSLGNPSGGRPEETQYF; DNA: TGTGCCAGCAGCCTAGGGAACCCTAGCGGGGGGCGCCCCGAAGAGACCCAGTACTTC
size: many; D: TRBD1; V: TRBV12-3/TRBV12-4; J: TRBJ1-1; CDR3: CASTQGVNTEAFF; DNA: TGTGCCAGCACCCAGGGGGTGAACACTGAAGCTTTCTTT
size: many; D: .; V: TRBV20-1; J: TRBJ1-1; CDR3: CSARAPGGPNTEAFF; DNA: TGCAGTGCTAGAGCCCCGGGAGGGCCGAACACTGAAGCTTTCTTT
size: many; D: .; V: TRBV19; J: TRBJ1-4; CDR3: CASSMRQGGTEKLFF; DNA: TGTGCCAGTAGTATGCGGCAGGGCGGAACAGAAAAACTGTTTTTT
size: .; D: .; V: TRBV4-1; J: TRBJ1-4; CDR3: CASSQDSSSTTNEKLFF; DNA: TGCGCCAGCAGCCAAGATTCATCCTCCACAACTAATGAAAAACTGTTTTTT
size: .; D: TRBD1; V: TRBV4-2; J: TRBJ2-3; CDR3: CASSQVDRADTQYF; DNA: TGTGCCAGCAGCCAAGTGGACAGGGCAGATACGCAGTATTTT
size: many; D: .; V: TRBV7-2; J: TRBJ2-5; CDR3: CASSSLLETQYF; DNA: TGTGCCAGCAGCTCGTTACTAGAGACCCAGTACTTC
size: many; D: TRBD1; V: TRBV11-2; J: TRBJ2-3; CDR3: CASSNRTGGFPISTDTQYF; DNA: TGTGCCAGCAGCAACCGGACAGGGGGCTTCCCAATAAGCACAGATACGCAGTATTTT
size: once; D: TRBD1; V: TRBV20-1; J: TRBJ1-1; CDR3: CSANRNDRDEAFF; DNA: TGCAGTGCCAATCGCAATGACAGGGATGAAGCTTTCTTT
size: few; D: TRBD2; V: TRBV19; J: TRBJ2-7; CDR3: CASSTSSGTYEQYF; DNA: TGTGCCAGTAGTACTTCTAGCGGGACCTACGAGCAGTACTTC
size: many; D: .; V: TRBV14; J: TRBJ2-1; CDR3: CASSQAGLRQGEQFF; DNA: TGTGCCAGCAGCCAAGCAGGGTTACGACAAGGTGAGCAGTTCTTC
size: .; D: TRBD2; V: TRBV5-1; J: TRBJ2-3; CDR3: CASSFRTSGRFGTTDTQYF; DNA: TGCGCCAGCAGCTTCCGGACTAGCGGGAGGTTTGGAACCACAGATACGCAGTATTTT
size: few; D: .; V: TRBV28; J: TRBJ2-6; CDR3: CASQGRANVLTF; DNA: TGTGCCAGCCAGGGGAGGGCCAACGTCCTGACTTTC
size: once; D: .; V: TRBV20-1; J: TRBJ2-6; CDR3: CSARAVSGANVLTF; DNA: TGCAGTGCCCGGGCCGTCTCTGGGGCCAACGTCCTGACTTTC
size: many; D: TRBD2; V: TRBV29-1; J: TRBJ2-5; CDR3: CSATLAGGVETQYF; DNA: TGCAGCGCCACACTAGCGGGAGGTGTGGAGACCCAGTACTTC